This T cell receptor beta chain was observed in a study of blood T cells in healthy people across ages. Notes on this clonotype: Its antigen is not known.

For the second PCR, which ran for about 7 to 11 cycles, a sample-barcoded 5' primer and a J-beta primer mix were used. Each cDNA molecule received a tag from a template-switch adaptor that had 12 random nucleotides. MiXCR, run by TCRdb on the 5' RACE reads, gives a single entry per CDR3 protein. This sample yields some 1,500,000 distinct CDR3 sequences, of which roughly two fifths are seen a single time; just over 4% belongs to the top ten. The V segment lost 5 bases and the J segment 6 bases; nucleotides outside the gene matches: 5. Looked up from germline, CDR1 is SNHLY and CDR2 is FYNNEI. This CDR3 spans 16 amino acids. Study-wide results and caveats: The CMV status of each donor remained undetermined, and this could have confounded shifts in expanded clonotypes. Strongly correlated with naive T cell percentage was TCR beta diversity. Estimates based on one million T cells were treated as lower bounds.

This chain uses TRBV2 with TRBJ2-1; 15 bases align to TRBD2. This clonotype originated in a woman younger than 30 in good health. The source material was blood. The CDR3, as DNA: TGTGCCAGCAGTTCCCGGACTAGCGGGAGGGCCAATGAGCAGTTCTTC. Protein: CASSSRTSGRANEQFF.